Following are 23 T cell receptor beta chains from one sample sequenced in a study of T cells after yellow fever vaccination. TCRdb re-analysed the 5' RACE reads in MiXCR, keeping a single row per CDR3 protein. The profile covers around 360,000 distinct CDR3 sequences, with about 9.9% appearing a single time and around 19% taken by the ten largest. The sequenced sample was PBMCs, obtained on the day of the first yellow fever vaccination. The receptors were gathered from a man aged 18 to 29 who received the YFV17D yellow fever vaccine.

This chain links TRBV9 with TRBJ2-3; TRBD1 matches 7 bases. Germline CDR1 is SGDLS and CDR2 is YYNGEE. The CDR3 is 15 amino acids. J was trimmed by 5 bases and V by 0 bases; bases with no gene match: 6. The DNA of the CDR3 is TGTGCCAGCAGCGTAGAGGGGGCGTCGGGAGATACGCAGTATTTT. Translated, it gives CASSVEGASGDTQYF.

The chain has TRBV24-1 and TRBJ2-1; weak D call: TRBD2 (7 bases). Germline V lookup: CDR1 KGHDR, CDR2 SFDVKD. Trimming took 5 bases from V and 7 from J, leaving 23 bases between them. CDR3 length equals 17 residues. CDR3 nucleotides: TGTGCCACCAGTGGTCCCACGGGGGGCCCTCGGGGGAATGAGCAGTTCTTC. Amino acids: CATSGPTGGPRGNEQFF.

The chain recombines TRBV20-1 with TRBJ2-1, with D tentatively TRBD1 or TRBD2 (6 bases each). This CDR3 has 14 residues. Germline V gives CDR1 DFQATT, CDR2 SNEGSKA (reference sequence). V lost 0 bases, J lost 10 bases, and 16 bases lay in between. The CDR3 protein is CSARDDVGGSEQFF. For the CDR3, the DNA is TGCAGTGCTAGAGATGATGTAGGGGGGTCGGAGCAGTTCTTC.

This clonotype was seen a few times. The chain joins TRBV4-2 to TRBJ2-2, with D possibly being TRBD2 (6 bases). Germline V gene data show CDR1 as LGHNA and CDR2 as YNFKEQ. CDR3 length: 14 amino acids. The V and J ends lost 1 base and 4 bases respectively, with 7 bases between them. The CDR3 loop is CASSQGGITGELFF. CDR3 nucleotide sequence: TGTGCCAGCAGCCAAGGCGGGATCACCGGGGAGCTGTTTTTT.

The CDR3 bases are TGTGCCACGGGGACTAGCGGGGGCGAGATCCTCACAGATACGCAGTATTTT. Protein sequence: CATGTSGGEILTDTQYF. The chain carries TRBV10-3 and TRBJ2-3, with 14 bases that match TRBD2. The CDR3 spans 17 residues. Looked up from germline, CDR1 is ENHRY and CDR2 is SYGVKD. The junction had 11 bases not matched to a gene; V was cut back by 10 bases and J by 2 bases.

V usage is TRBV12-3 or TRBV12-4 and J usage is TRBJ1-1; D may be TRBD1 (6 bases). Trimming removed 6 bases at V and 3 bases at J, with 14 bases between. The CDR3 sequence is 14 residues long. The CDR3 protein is CASRRQVLDTEAFF. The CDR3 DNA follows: TGTGCCAGCAGAAGACAGGTTCTCGACACTGAAGCTTTCTTT.

CDR3 amino acids: CASSLWTGNTGELFF. CDR3 coding DNA: TGTGCCAGCAGCTTATGGACAGGGAACACCGGGGAGCTGTTTTTT. V usage is TRBV7-9 and J usage is TRBJ2-2; 7 positions match TRBD1. The CDR3 contains 15 residues. Germline lookup yields CDR1 SEHNR and CDR2 FQNEAQ (reference sequence). The V and J ends lost 2 bases and 1 base, in that order; junction bases with no gene match: 1.

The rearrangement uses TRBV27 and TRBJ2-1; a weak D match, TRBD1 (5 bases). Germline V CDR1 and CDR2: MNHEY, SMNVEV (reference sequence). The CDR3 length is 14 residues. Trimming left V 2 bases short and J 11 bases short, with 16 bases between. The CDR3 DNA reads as TGTGCCAGCAGTTTACGAGAAGGGGTCTATAAGCAGTTCTTC. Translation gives CASSLREGVYKQFF.

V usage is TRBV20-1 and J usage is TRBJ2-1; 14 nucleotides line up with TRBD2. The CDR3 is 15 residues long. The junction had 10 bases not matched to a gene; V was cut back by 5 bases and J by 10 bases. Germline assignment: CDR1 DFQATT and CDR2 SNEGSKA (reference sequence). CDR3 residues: CSAQPGLAGVGEQFF. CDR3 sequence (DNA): TGCAGTGCTCAACCGGGACTAGCGGGGGTCGGCGAGCAGTTCTTC.

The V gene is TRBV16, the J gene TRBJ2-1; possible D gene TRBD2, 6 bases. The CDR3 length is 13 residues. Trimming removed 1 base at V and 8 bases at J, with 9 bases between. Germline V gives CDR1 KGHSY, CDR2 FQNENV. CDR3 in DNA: TGTGCCAGCAGCCAATGGGGAGGAGATGAGCAGTTCTTC. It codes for CASSQWGGDEQFF.

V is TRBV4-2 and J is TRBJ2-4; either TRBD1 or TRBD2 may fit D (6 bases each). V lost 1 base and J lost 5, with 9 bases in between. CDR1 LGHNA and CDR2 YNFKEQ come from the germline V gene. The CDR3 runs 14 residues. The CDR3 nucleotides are TGTGCCAGCAGCCAAGGGGGGGCCCAAAACATTCAGTACTTC. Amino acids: CASSQGGAQNIQYF.

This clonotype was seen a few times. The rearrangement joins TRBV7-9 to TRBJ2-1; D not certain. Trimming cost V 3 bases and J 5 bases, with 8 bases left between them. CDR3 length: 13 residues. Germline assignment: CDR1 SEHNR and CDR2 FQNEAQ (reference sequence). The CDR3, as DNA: TGTGCCAGCAGCTTTGACCCTCACAATGAGCAGTTCTTC. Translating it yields CASSFDPHNEQFF.

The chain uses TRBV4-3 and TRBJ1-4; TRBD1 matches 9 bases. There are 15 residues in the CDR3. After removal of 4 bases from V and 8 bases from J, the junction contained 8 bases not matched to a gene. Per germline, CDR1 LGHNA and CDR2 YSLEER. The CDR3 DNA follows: TGCGCCAGCAGCCGACACGGGACAGGGTTCGAAAAACTGTTTTTT. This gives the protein CASSRHGTGFEKLFF.

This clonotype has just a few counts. CDR3 sequence reads: CSANHGTGDQPQHF. Written as DNA, the CDR3 is TGCAGTGCCAATCACGGGACAGGGGATCAGCCCCAGCATTTT. The rearrangement uses TRBV20-1 and TRBJ1-5; TRBD1 agrees at 10 bases. V lost 6 bases and J lost 5; bases outside the gene matches: 7. CDR1 is DFQATT and CDR2 is SNEGSKA in the germline V gene (reference sequence). CDR3 size: 14 residues.

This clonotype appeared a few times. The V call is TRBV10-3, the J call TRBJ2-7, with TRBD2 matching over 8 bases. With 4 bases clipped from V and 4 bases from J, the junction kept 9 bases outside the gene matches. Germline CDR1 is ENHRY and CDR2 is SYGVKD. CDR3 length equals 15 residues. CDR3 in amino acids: CAISGFKRGSYEQYV. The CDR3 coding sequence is TGTGCCATCAGTGGGTTCAAGCGGGGGAGTTACGAGCAGTACGTC.

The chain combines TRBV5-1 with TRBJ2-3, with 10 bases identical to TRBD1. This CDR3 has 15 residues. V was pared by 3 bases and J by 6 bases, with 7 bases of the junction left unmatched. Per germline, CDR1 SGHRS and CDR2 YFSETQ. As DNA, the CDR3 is TGCGCCAGCAGCTCTTCCGGGACAGGGGAGGATACGCAGTATTTT. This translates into CASSSSGTGEDTQYF.

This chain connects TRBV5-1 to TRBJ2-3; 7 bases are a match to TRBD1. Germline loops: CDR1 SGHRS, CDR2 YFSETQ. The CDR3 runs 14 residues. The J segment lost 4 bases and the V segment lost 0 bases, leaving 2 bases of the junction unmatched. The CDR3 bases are TGCGCCAGCAGCTTGGACAGGGGTCCAGATACGCAGTATTTT. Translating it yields CASSLDRGPDTQYF.

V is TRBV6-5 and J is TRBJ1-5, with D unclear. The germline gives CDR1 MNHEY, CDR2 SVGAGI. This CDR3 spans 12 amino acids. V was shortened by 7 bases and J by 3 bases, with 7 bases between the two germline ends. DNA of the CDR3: TGTGCCAGCAATGCCCCCAATCAGCCCCAGCATTTT. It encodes CASNAPNQPQHF.

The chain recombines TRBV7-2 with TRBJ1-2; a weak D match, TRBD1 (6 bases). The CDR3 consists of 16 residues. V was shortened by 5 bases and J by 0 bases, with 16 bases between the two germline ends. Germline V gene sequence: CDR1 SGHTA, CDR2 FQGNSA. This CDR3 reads CASSPDGTNANYGYTF. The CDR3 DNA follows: TGTGCCAGCAGCCCGGACGGGACAAACGCTAACTATGGCTACACCTTC.

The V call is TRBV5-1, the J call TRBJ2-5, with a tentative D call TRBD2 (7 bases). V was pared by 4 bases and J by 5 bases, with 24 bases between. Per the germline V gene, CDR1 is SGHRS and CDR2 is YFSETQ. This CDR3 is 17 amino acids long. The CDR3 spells CASSPLWGGQEQETQYF. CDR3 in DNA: TGCGCCAGCAGCCCGCTCTGGGGGGGGCAAGAACAGGAGACCCAGTACTTC.

The CDR3 region has the DNA TGCAGCGTTGAAAGGTTAGCTGGGGTTGAGCAGTTCTTC. Amino acid sequence: CSVERLAGVEQFF. This chain links TRBV29-1 with TRBJ2-1; D is unclear. V lost 2 bases, J lost 9 bases, and 14 bases lay in between. Germline V gene data show CDR1 as SQVTM and CDR2 as ANQGSEA. CDR3 size: 13 residues.

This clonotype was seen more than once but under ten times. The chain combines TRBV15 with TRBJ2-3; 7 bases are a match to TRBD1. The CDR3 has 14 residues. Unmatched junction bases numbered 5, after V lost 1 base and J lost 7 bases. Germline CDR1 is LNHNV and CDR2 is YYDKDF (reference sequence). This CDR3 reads CATSRVRQGNTQYF. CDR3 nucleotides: TGTGCCACCAGCAGAGTACGACAGGGTAATACGCAGTATTTT. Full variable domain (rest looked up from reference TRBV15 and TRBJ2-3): DAMVIQNPRYQVTQFGKPVTLSCSQTLNHNVMYWYQQKSSQAPKLLFHYYDKDFNNEADTPDNFQSRRPNTSFCFLDIRSPGLGDTAMYLCATSRVRQGNTQYFGPGTRLTVL.

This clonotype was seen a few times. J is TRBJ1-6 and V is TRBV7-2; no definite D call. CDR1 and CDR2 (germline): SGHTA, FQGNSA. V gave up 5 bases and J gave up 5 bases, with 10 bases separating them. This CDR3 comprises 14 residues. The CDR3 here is CASSIYRDNSPLHF. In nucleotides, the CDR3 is TGTGCCAGCAGCATTTACAGAGATAATTCACCCCTCCACTTT.